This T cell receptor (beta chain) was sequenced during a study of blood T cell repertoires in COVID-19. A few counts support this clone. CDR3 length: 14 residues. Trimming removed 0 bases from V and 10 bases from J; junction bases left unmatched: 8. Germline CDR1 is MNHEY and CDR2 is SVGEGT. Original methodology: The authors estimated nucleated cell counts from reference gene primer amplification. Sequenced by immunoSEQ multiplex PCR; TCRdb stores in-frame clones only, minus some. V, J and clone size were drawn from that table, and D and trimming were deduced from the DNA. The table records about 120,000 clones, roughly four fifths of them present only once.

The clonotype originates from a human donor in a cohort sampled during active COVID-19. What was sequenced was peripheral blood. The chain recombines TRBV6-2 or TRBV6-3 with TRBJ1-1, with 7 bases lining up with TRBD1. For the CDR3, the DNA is TGTGCCAGCAGTTACTCCACCCAGGGGGTATTAGCTTTCTTT. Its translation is CASSYSTQGVLAFF.